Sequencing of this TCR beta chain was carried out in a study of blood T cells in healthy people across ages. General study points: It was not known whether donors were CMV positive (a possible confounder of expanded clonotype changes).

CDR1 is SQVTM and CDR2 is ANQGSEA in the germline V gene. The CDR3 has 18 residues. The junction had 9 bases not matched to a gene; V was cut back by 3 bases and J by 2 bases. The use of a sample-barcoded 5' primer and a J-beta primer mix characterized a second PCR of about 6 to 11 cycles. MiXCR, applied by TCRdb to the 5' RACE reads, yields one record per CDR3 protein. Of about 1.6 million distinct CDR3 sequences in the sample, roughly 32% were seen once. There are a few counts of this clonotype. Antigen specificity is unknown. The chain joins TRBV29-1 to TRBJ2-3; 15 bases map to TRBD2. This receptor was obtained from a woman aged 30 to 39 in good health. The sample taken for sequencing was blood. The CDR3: CSVDSRGLAGGSTDTQYF. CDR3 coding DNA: TGCAGCGTTGATTCGCGGGGACTAGCGGGGGGTTCCACAGATACGCAGTATTTT.